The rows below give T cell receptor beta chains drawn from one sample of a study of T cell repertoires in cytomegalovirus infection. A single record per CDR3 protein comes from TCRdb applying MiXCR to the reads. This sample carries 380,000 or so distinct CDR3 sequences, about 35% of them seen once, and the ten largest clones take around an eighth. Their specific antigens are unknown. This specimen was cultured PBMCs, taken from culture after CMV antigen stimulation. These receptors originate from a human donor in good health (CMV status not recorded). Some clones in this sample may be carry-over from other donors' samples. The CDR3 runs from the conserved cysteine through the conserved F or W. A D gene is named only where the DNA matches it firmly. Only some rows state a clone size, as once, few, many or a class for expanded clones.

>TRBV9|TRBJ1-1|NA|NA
TGTGCCAGCAGCGACGTTGTCGGGGTCGTTTTCTTT
CASSDVVGVVFF
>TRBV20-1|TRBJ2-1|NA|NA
TGCAGTGCTCAACGGGACCTAAATTATGAGCAGTTCTTC
CSAQRDLNYEQFF
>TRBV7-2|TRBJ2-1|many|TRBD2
TGTGCCAGCAGCTTAGAGTCGAGGCTAGCGGGAGTTGATGAGCAGTTCTTC
CASSLESRLAGVDEQFF
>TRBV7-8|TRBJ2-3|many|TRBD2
TGTGCCAGCAGCCCCGCTAGCGGGAGTTTGACAGATACGCAGTATTTT
CASSPASGSLTDTQYF
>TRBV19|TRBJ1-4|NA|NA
TGTGCCAGTACCCGGAGAGGGACCCACGAAAAACTGTTTTTT
CASTRRGTHEKLFF
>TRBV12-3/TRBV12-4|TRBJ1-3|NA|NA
TGTGCCAGCAGTTTTGCAAGCGCTGGAAACACCATATATTTT
CASSFASAGNTIYF
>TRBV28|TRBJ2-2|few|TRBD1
TGTGCCAGCAGTCTTCGGGACAGTAGGGAGCACGGGGAGCTGTTTTTT
CASSLRDSREHGELFF
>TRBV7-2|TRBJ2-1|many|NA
TGTGCCACCCGCCGGGGCGCCTACAATGAGCAGTTCTTC
CATRRGAYNEQFF
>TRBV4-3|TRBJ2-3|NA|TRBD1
TGCGCCAGCAGCCACGACCGGACAGGGAGAACAGATACGCAGTATTTT
CASSHDRTGRTDTQYF
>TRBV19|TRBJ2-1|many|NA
TGTGCCAGTAGTATAAGGTCGGACAGCGGGTTGTCCGACTACAATGAGCAGTTCTTC
CASSIRSDSGLSDYNEQFF
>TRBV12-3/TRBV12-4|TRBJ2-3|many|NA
TGTGCCAGCAGTTTAGGCGAGGGAGATACGCAGTATTTT
CASSLGEGDTQYF
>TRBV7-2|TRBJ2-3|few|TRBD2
TGTGCCAGCAGCTTTGAGTGGGGGGGATCAGGAACAGATACGCAGTATTTT
CASSFEWGGSGTDTQYF
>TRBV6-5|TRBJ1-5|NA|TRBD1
TGTGCCAGCAGTCCTAAACAGGGGGTCAATCAGCCCCAGCATTTT
CASSPKQGVNQPQHF
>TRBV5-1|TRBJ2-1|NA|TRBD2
TGCGCCAGCAGCACCGGACTAGCGGGAGCGAATGAGCAGTTCTTC
CASSTGLAGANEQFF
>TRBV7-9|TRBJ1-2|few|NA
TGTGCCAGCAGCTTAGATTCAGGAAACTATGGCTACACCTTC
CASSLDSGNYGYTF
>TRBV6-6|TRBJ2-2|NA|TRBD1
TGTGCCAGCAGAGGGACAGGGCAAACGAACACCGGGGAGCTGTTTTTT
CASRGTGQTNTGELFF
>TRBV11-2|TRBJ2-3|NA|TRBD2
TGTGCCAGCAGCTTAGGGTCCAGCGGGAGCGCAGATACGCAGTATTTT
CASSLGSSGSADTQYF
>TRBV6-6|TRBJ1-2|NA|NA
TGTGCCAGCAGTTACTCGTATACCGAGGGCTACACCTTC
CASSYSYTEGYTF
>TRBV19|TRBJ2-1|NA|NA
TGTGCCAGTAGTACCCCCATCCCGTACAATGAGCAGTTCTTC
CASSTPIPYNEQFF
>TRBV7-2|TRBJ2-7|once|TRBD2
TGTGCCAGCAGCTCGGGACTAGTAAGCTCCTACGAGCAGTACTTC
CASSSGLVSSYEQYF
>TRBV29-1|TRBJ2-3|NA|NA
TGCAGCGTTGAGAGCCCTTACACAGATACGCAGTATTTT
CSVESPYTDTQYF
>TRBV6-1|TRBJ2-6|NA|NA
TGTGCCAGCACCTACAGTACCGTCAAGTCTGGGGCCAACGTCCTGACTTTC
CASTYSTVKSGANVLTF
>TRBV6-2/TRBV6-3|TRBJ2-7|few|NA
TGTGCCAGCAGGCCGGGCCGCCTGTCCTACGAGCAGTACTTC
CASRPGRLSYEQYF
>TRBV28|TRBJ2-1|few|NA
TGTGCCAGCAGTTCGGGACTGGCGACCTACAATGAGCAGTTCTTC
CASSSGLATYNEQFF
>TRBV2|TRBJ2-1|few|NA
TGTGCCAGCAAATCGGGGCCTTGGATGGATGAGCAGTTCTTC
CASKSGPWMDEQFF
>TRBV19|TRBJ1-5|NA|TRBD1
TGTGCCAGTAGTACCTCAGGGGGCCGGCAGCCCCAGCATTTT
CASSTSGGRQPQHF
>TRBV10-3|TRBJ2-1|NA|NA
TGTGCCATCAGTTCCGACACCAGCTCCTACAATGAGCAGTTCTTC
CAISSDTSSYNEQFF
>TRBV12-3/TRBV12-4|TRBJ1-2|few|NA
TGTGCCAGCAGTTTAGGAAGGTCTGTAGGTGGCTACACCTTC
CASSLGRSVGGYTF
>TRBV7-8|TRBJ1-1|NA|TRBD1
TGTGCCAGCAGCTTTCAGGGGGATGGCACTGAAGCTTTCTTT
CASSFQGDGTEAFF
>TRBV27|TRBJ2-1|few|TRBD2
TGTGCCAGCAGTAATGTAGCGGGATTCTCCTACAATGAGCAGTTCTTC
CASSNVAGFSYNEQFF
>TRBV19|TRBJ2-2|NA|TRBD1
TGTGCCAGTAGTATAGTAACCAGACAGGGGAACACCGGGGAGCTGTTTTTT
CASSIVTRQGNTGELFF
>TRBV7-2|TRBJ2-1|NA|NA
TGTGCCAGCAGCTTCCGTAATACCTACAATGAGCAGTTCTTC
CASSFRNTYNEQFF
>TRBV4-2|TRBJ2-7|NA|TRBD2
TGTGCCAGCAGCATAACCCGGGACTACTCCTACGAGCAGTACTTC
CASSITRDYSYEQYF
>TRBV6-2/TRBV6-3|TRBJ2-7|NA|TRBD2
TGTGCCAGCAGTTCCCTGGGAGCGGGAGGCCTATCCTACGAGCAGTACTTC
CASSSLGAGGLSYEQYF
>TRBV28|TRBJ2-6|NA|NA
TGTGCCAGCAGTCGCGGACAGTCCTCTGGGGCCAACGTCCTGACTTTC
CASSRGQSSGANVLTF
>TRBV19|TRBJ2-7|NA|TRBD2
TGTGCCAGTAGTTCACTAGCGGGCTACGAGCAGTACTTC
CASSSLAGYEQYF
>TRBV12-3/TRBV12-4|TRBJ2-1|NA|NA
TGTGCCAGCAGTTTAGCGCTCCCTACTTCCGGGAATGAGCAGTTCTTC
CASSLALPTSGNEQFF
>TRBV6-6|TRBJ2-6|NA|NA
TGTGCCAGCAGGGGGGTAGTCTCTGGGGCCAACGTCCTGACTTTC
CASRGVVSGANVLTF
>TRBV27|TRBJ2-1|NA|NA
TGTGCCAGCGCATTTCTGGCGCCTAACGGGGACAATGAGCAGTTCTTC
CASAFLAPNGDNEQFF
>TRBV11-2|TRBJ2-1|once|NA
TGTGCCAGCAGCTCAAGCCGGGACCACCTCGATGAGCAGTTCTTC
CASSSSRDHLDEQFF
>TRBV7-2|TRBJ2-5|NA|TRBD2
TGTGCCAGCACCCAACTAGCGGGAGAGACCCAGTACTTC
CASTQLAGETQYF
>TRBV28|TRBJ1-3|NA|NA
TGTGCCAGCAGTTTATGGAGGGGGTCCGGAAACACCATATATTTT
CASSLWRGSGNTIYF
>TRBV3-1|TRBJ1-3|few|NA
TGTGCCAGCAGCCAAGAGGGAAACACCATATATTTT
CASSQEGNTIYF
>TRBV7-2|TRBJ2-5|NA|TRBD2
TGTGCCAGCAGCTTATTAAAGGGGAGGGGCTTTCGAGAGACCCAGTACTTC
CASSLLKGRGFRETQYF
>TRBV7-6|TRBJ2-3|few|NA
TGTGCCAGCAGCTACTCTTGGGTAGTAGTAGATACGCAGTATTTT
CASSYSWVVVDTQYF
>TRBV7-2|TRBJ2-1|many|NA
TGTGCCAGCAGCCTCCTGGGGAAGAGCTCCTACAATGAGCAGTTCTTC
CASSLLGKSSYNEQFF
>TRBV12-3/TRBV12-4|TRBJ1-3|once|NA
TGTGCCAGCAGTTTAGCTACACCCGGAAACACCATATATTTT
CASSLATPGNTIYF
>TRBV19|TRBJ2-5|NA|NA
TGTGCCAGTAGTTTTCAAAGGGGCCGTAACCAAGAGACCCAGTACTTC
CASSFQRGRNQETQYF
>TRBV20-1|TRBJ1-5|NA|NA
TGCAGTGCTATGGGGCCTCAGCCCCAGCATTTT
CSAMGPQPQHF
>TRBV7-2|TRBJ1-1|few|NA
TGTGCCAGCAGTTCCGGGGGCGCTGAAGCTTTCTTT
CASSSGGAEAFF
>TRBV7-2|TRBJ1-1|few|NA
TGTGCCAGCAGCACCCAGGGACAGAACACTGAAGCTTTCTTT
CASSTQGQNTEAFF
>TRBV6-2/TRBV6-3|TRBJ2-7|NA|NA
TGTGCCAGCAGGCGGACCTACGAGCAGTACTTC
CASRRTYEQYF
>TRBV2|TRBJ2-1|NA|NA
TGTGCCAGCAGTGCACGAGTTGACAATGAGCAGTTCTTC
CASSARVDNEQFF
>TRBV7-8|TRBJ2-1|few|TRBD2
TGTGCCAGCAGCTCCGGACTAGCTTGGCATGAGCAGTTCTTC
CASSSGLAWHEQFF
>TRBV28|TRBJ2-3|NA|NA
TGTGCCAGCAGCCGGGACCAATTCTTGGATACGCAGTATTTT
CASSRDQFLDTQYF